These 9 T cell receptor beta chains came from one sample sequenced in a study of T cell repertoires in cytomegalovirus infection (dated by TCRdb to 2018 to 2020). Sequencing used an Illumina HiSeq 1500. Through fastp at Q25 and MiXCR, TCRdb rebuilt clones from the public reads, retaining in-frame beta chains. Every distinct CDR3 protein forms one entry, paired with its most common genes and DNA. In all, the sample holds roughly 180,000 distinct CDR3 sequences, and 28% of those were seen once. The top ten clones comprise 31% of the sample. Sequencing input: PBMCs. Receptor source: a human donor in good health (CMV status not recorded). Some clones in this sample may be carry-over from other donors' samples.

The rearrangement uses TRBV6-2 or TRBV6-3 and TRBJ2-1; D might be TRBD1 or TRBD2, each matching 5 bases. CDR3 length equals 16 residues. The V end lost 0 bases, the J end lost 4 bases, and 13 bases lay between the germline ends. Germline loops: CDR1 MNHEY, CDR2 SVGEGT. The chain's CDR3 is CASSYSPGTNYNEQFF. The CDR3 DNA is TGTGCCAGCAGTTACTCTCCCGGGACCAATTACAATGAGCAGTTCTTC.

Ten or more counts support this clonotype. This chain joins TRBV12-3 or TRBV12-4 and TRBJ1-1, with D unresolved. The CDR3 sequence is 13 residues long. V lost 2 bases and J lost 3, with 7 bases in between. The CDR3 protein is CASSLWTDTEAFF. The CDR3 nucleotides read TGTGCCAGCAGTTTATGGACTGACACTGAAGCTTTCTTT.

This chain uses TRBV7-9 with TRBJ2-1; 8 bases are shared with TRBD1. There are 15 residues in the CDR3. With V trimmed by 2 bases and J by 5 bases, 5 bases remained unmatched. The V gene's germline CDR1 is SEHNR and CDR2 FQNEAQ (reference sequence). The chain's CDR3 is CASSLRQGRNNEQFF. In DNA, the CDR3 is TGTGCCAGCAGCTTAAGACAGGGGAGGAACAATGAGCAGTTCTTC.

The chain carries TRBV6-5 and TRBJ1-1; perhaps TRBD1 as D (6 bases). Germline V gives CDR1 MNHEY, CDR2 SVGAGI. The CDR3 is made up of 16 amino acids. Trimming took 10 bases from V and 0 from J, leaving 21 bases between them. CDR3 coding DNA: TGTGCCACCCGGAACGAGAAGGGGGTCATGAACACTGAAGCTTTCTTT. Translation gives CATRNEKGVMNTEAFF.

The chain has TRBV19 and TRBJ1-6; a weak D match, TRBD1 (5 bases). V lost 3 bases and J 14 bases, leaving 14 bases between the germline ends. Per germline, CDR1 LNHDA and CDR2 SQIVND (reference sequence). This CDR3 spans 13 amino acids. Written as DNA, the CDR3 is TGTGCCAGTAGTATTGGGGGACTTAGGGCCCTCCACTTT. Amino acids: CASSIGGLRALHF.

This sequence joins TRBV6-1 and TRBJ2-3, with D perhaps matching TRBD2 (5 bases). The CDR3 totals 14 residues. CDR1 is MNHNS and CDR2 is SASEGT in the germline V gene. Trimming removed 7 bases at V and 3 bases at J, with 14 bases between. This CDR3 reads CASTLDGVTDTQYF. In DNA, the CDR3 is TGTGCCAGCACCCTTGACGGGGTAACAGATACGCAGTATTTT.

The J gene is TRBJ2-1, the V gene TRBV7-6, with D possibly matching TRBD1 (6 bases). Germline-derived CDR1 and CDR2 are SGHVS and FNYEAQ. The CDR3 extends over 14 amino acids. The V end lost 1 base, the J end lost 3 bases, and 7 bases lay between the germline ends. CDR3 sequence reads: CASSLVDSYNEQFF. CDR3 DNA: TGTGCCAGCAGCTTAGTGGACAGCTACAATGAGCAGTTCTTC.

The chain combines TRBV7-3 with TRBJ2-2; tentative D call: TRBD2 (6 bases). V was pared by 5 bases and J by 6 bases, with 13 bases between. From germline, CDR1 is SGHTA and CDR2 FQGTGA. The CDR3 runs 14 residues. This CDR3 is CASSPAGTPGELFF. In DNA form, the CDR3 reads TGTGCCAGCAGCCCGGCGGGGACCCCCGGGGAGCTGTTTTTT.

This clonotype came up a few times. The chain carries TRBV12-3 or TRBV12-4 and TRBJ2-7; D may be TRBD1 or TRBD2 (5 bases each). The length of the CDR3 is 15 residues. V was cut by 4 bases and J by 3 bases, with 16 bases left in between. CDR3 sequence reads: CASSSQGAAYYEQYF. The CDR3 coding sequence is TGTGCCAGCAGTTCCCAGGGAGCGGCCTACTACGAGCAGTACTTC.